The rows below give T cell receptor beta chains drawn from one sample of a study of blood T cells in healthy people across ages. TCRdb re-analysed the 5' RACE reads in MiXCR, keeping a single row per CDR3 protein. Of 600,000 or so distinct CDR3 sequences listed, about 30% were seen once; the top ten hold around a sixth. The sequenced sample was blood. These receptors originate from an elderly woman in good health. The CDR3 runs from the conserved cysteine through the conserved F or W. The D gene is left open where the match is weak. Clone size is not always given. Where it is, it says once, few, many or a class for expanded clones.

CDR3 protein: CSARGGDRSYEQYF
CDR3 DNA: TGCAGTGCCAGAGGGGGGGACAGGTCCTACGAGCAGTACTTC
J gene: TRBJ2-7
V gene: TRBV20-1
clone size: many
D gene: NA

CDR3 protein: CAWSVRLYYEQYF
CDR3 DNA: TGTGCCTGGAGTGTACGGCTATACTACGAGCAGTACTTC
J gene: TRBJ2-7
V gene: TRBV30
clone size: few
D gene: NA

CDR3 protein: CASGVSRANEKLFF
CDR3 DNA: TGTGCCAGCGGAGTCTCGCGGGCTAATGAAAAACTGTTTTTT
J gene: TRBJ1-4
V gene: TRBV2
clone size: NA
D gene: NA

CDR3 protein: CASSQVGGTADTQYF
CDR3 DNA: TGCGCCAGCAGCCAAGTCGGGGGGACGGCAGATACGCAGTATTTT
J gene: TRBJ2-3
V gene: TRBV3-1
clone size: NA
D gene: TRBD2

CDR3 protein: CSARVGGGAISATQYF
CDR3 DNA: TGCAGTGCTAGAGTAGGGGGGGGGGCCATAAGTGCTACGCAGTATTTT
J gene: TRBJ2-3
V gene: TRBV20-1
clone size: NA
D gene: NA

CDR3 protein: CASSWTSGGTNNEQFF
CDR3 DNA: TGTGCCAGCAGCTGGACTAGCGGGGGGACGAACAATGAGCAGTTCTTC
J gene: TRBJ2-1
V gene: TRBV11-2
clone size: many
D gene: TRBD2

CDR3 protein: CASSSAVWPTYEQYF
CDR3 DNA: TGTGCCAGCAGCTCGGCGGTTTGGCCGACTTACGAGCAGTACTTC
J gene: TRBJ2-7
V gene: TRBV7-9
clone size: NA
D gene: NA

CDR3 protein: CASSPPGQGAASPLHF
CDR3 DNA: TGTGCCAGCAGCCCCCCGGGACAGGGAGCGGCTTCACCCCTCCACTTT
J gene: TRBJ1-6
V gene: TRBV9
clone size: many
D gene: TRBD1

CDR3 protein: CSAVSAGETQYF
CDR3 DNA: TGCAGTGCTGTGTCCGCCGGAGAGACCCAGTACTTC
J gene: TRBJ2-5
V gene: TRBV20-1
clone size: many
D gene: NA

CDR3 protein: CASSQIGKEQYF
CDR3 DNA: TGTGCCAGCAGCCAGATCGGTAAGGAGCAGTACTTC
J gene: TRBJ2-7
V gene: TRBV3-1
clone size: many
D gene: NA

CDR3 protein: CASSLMGRQGADYGYTF
CDR3 DNA: TGTGCCAGCAGCTTAATGGGACGACAGGGGGCCGACTATGGCTACACCTTC
J gene: TRBJ1-2
V gene: TRBV5-6
clone size: NA
D gene: TRBD1

CDR3 protein: CASSEIDRRLGDTQYF
CDR3 DNA: TGTGCCAGCAGTGAAATCGACAGGCGATTAGGCGATACGCAGTATTTT
J gene: TRBJ2-3
V gene: TRBV6-1
clone size: NA
D gene: NA

CDR3 protein: CASVRPGDRGYGYTF
CDR3 DNA: TGTGCCAGCGTTCGACCCGGGGACAGAGGATATGGCTACACCTTC
J gene: TRBJ1-2
V gene: TRBV6-6
clone size: NA
D gene: TRBD1

CDR3 protein: CASSLDASGNYEQYF
CDR3 DNA: TGTGCCAGCAGTTTAGACGCTAGCGGTAACTACGAGCAGTACTTC
J gene: TRBJ2-7
V gene: TRBV12-3/TRBV12-4
clone size: few
D gene: TRBD2

CDR3 protein: CASSLRDGGSRQPQHF
CDR3 DNA: TGTGCCAGCAGTTTACGGGACGGCGGTAGTCGTCAGCCCCAGCATTTT
J gene: TRBJ1-5
V gene: TRBV28
clone size: NA
D gene: NA

CDR3 protein: CASSTGLAGGTDTQYF
CDR3 DNA: TGTGCCAGTAGTACTGGACTAGCTGGGGGCACAGATACGCAGTATTTT
J gene: TRBJ2-3
V gene: TRBV19
clone size: NA
D gene: TRBD2

CDR3 protein: CASSEGGGGPQYF
CDR3 DNA: TGTGCCAGCAGTGAGGGGGGCGGGGGGCCGCAGTACTTC
J gene: TRBJ2-5
V gene: TRBV2
clone size: NA
D gene: TRBD2

CDR3 protein: CASSYDRGSVYGYTF
CDR3 DNA: TGCGCCAGCAGCTATGACAGGGGGTCCGTCTATGGCTACACCTTC
J gene: TRBJ1-2
V gene: TRBV4-1
clone size: NA
D gene: TRBD1

CDR3 protein: CSASSPSLGYGYTF
CDR3 DNA: TGCAGTGCTTCCAGCCCTTCGCTGGGGTATGGCTACACCTTC
J gene: TRBJ1-2
V gene: TRBV20-1
clone size: many
D gene: NA

CDR3 protein: CAIRPGTVRETQYF
CDR3 DNA: TGTGCCATCAGACCGGGGACAGTACGAGAGACCCAGTACTTC
J gene: TRBJ2-5
V gene: TRBV10-3
clone size: NA
D gene: TRBD1

CDR3 protein: CGTSISPNERFF
CDR3 DNA: TGTGGCACCAGCATATCACCCAATGAGCGGTTCTTC
J gene: TRBJ2-1
V gene: TRBV15
clone size: once
D gene: NA

CDR3 protein: CASSSYIGRETQYF
CDR3 DNA: TGTGCCAGCAGTTCATACATAGGGAGGGAGACCCAGTACTTC
J gene: TRBJ2-5
V gene: TRBV12-3/TRBV12-4
clone size: many
D gene: NA

CDR3 protein: CASSARGRRGGDTQYF
CDR3 DNA: TGTGCCAGCAGCGCGCGGGGGAGGCGCGGGGGAGATACGCAGTATTTT
J gene: TRBJ2-3
V gene: TRBV5-4
clone size: NA
D gene: TRBD2

CDR3 protein: CASSGVGGMDEQFF
CDR3 DNA: TGTGCCAGCAGCGGGGTGGGGGGTATGGATGAGCAGTTCTTC
J gene: TRBJ2-1
V gene: TRBV7-2
clone size: NA
D gene: NA

CDR3 protein: CASSDPGQGGRTQYF
CDR3 DNA: TGTGCCAGCAGTGATCCGGGACAGGGGGGCAGGACGCAGTATTTT
J gene: TRBJ2-3
V gene: TRBV6-2/TRBV6-3
clone size: NA
D gene: TRBD1

CDR3 protein: CSASRIGSYNEQFF
CDR3 DNA: TGCAGTGCTAGTCGAATCGGCTCCTACAATGAGCAGTTCTTC
J gene: TRBJ2-1
V gene: TRBV20-1
clone size: many
D gene: NA

CDR3 protein: CASSADRRKTGELFF
CDR3 DNA: TGCGCCAGCAGCGCGGACCGCAGAAAGACCGGGGAGCTGTTTTTT
J gene: TRBJ2-2
V gene: TRBV5-1
clone size: NA
D gene: NA

CDR3 protein: CASHREVGYEQYF
CDR3 DNA: TGTGCCAGCCACAGGGAGGTGGGCTACGAGCAGTACTTC
J gene: TRBJ2-7
V gene: TRBV6-1
clone size: NA
D gene: NA

CDR3 protein: CASSPGQGHGYTF
CDR3 DNA: TGTGCCAGCAGTCCCGGACAGGGCCATGGCTACACCTTC
J gene: TRBJ1-2
V gene: TRBV12-3/TRBV12-4
clone size: many
D gene: TRBD1

CDR3 protein: CASSVPGTSEKLFF
CDR3 DNA: TGTGCCAGCAGTGTGCCCGGGACAAGTGAAAAACTGTTTTTT
J gene: TRBJ1-4
V gene: TRBV28
clone size: NA
D gene: NA

CDR3 protein: CASSAGTRDEKLFF
CDR3 DNA: TGTGCCAGCAGCGCCGGGACAAGGGATGAAAAACTGTTTTTT
J gene: TRBJ1-4
V gene: TRBV11-2
clone size: few
D gene: NA

CDR3 protein: CSAYHPPSGRDRSDTQYF
CDR3 DNA: TGCAGTGCTTACCATCCTCCTAGCGGGAGGGACCGGTCAGATACGCAGTATTTT
J gene: TRBJ2-3
V gene: TRBV20-1
clone size: NA
D gene: TRBD2

CDR3 protein: CASSSGTVIYYEQYF
CDR3 DNA: TGTGCCAGCAGCTCCGGGACAGTTATTTACTACGAGCAGTACTTC
J gene: TRBJ2-7
V gene: TRBV7-9
clone size: few
D gene: TRBD1